A selection of T cell receptor beta chains follows, all from one sample in a study of cytomegalovirus exposure and HLA in healthy donors. Data came from immunoSEQ multiplex PCR; TCRdb stores just in-frame clones and leaves some out. The data hold roughly 80,000 clones, with roughly 93% observed a single time. The sequenced sample consisted of PBMCs. These receptors all come from a man aged 25 to 40 in good health and CMV-seronegative. CDR3s leave out the opening cysteine and the closing phenylalanine or tryptophan.

>TRBV11-2|13
ASSFGDRGNTEAF
>TRBV5-1|12
ASSGVGEGNEAF
>TRBV27|14
ASSITSGGLYNEQF
>TRBV5-8|12
ASSPYSGANVLT
>TRBV28|16
ASYKSWRAQRVSGEQY
>TRBV4-2|14
ASSPGTSGGADTQY
>TRBV30|11
AWRQTGDYGYT
>TRBV30|11
AGTGSGANVLT
>TRBV7-9|12
ASTPPVRPDTQY
>TRBV19|13
ASSIGGLDVDTQY
>TRBV20-1|8
SARADTQY
>TRBV28|13
ASTPSGFGNQPQH
>TRBV6-1|14
ASSELAGAIQETQY
>TRBV5-5|13
ASSRTGVNGGELF
>TRBV7-9|13
ASSPRTGSTDTQY
>TRBV7-9|14
ASSLVAPLSNEKLF
>TRBV25-1|13
ASSGPDRLDTEAF
>TRBV2|12
AGGRDRTSYEQY
>TRBV5-6|10
ASSQNREGYT
>TRBV29-1|10
SVRQGTYEQY
>TRBV5-1|11
ASSPQGLYEQY
>TRBV6-5|13
ASSSRDRGVYGYT
>TRBV2|13
ASSEFGGFTDTQY
>TRBV28|18
ASNPWGVRQGAQERTEAF
>TRBV6-1|13
ASSDPSVIAVEQF
>TRBV5-5|12
ASSSLGGQSEQY
>TRBV27|12
ASSLGTGNQPQH
>TRBV10-3|11
AISDGSSYEQY
>TRBV5-1|12
ASSVTPGQETQY
>TRBV14|12
ASSLRQGRNEQY
>TRBV5-8|13
ASSLGDRGQETQY
>TRBV28|12
ATGTVVTDTEAF
>TRBV19|14
ASSIGWTGGTGELF
>TRBV4-2|16
ASSQGNFGTVSSYEQY
>TRBV19|15
ASTASGRAPNTGELF
>TRBV28|11
ASSLSSRVGYT
>TRBV20-1|9
SASGLETQY
>TRBV6-5|13
ASSPEGGWRNTIY